The clone carrying this TCR beta chain was recorded once. The entry originates in a study of regulatory T cells in long-lasting Graves disease. Trimming pared 5 bases from V and 7 bases from J, leaving 15 bases between. Germline V CDR1 and CDR2: MNHNS, SASEGT. This CDR3 region has 13 residues. Construction of the TCR beta libraries employed iRepertoire HTBI primers in conjunction with Arm-PCR of CDR3 regions. TCRdb called the multiplex PCR reads again in MiXCR, with one record for every CDR3 protein. The sample records about 620,000 distinct CDR3 sequences, approximately 15% being singletons. As to time point: newly diagnosed GD, antithyroid drugs for less than 3 months. The TCR library used RNA extracted from PBMCs. These data also formed part of another study, on T cells in Graves' hyperthyroidism and ophthalmopathy.

The rearrangement uses TRBV6-1 and TRBJ2-7, with D unresolved. This receptor was identified in a woman aged 25 to 39 with Graves disease. The material sequenced was peripheral blood mononuclear cells (PBMCs), taken at new diagnosis, from a patient treated with antithyroid drugs. Written as DNA, the CDR3 is TGTGCCAGCAGTACCCGCAGGCCTGGGGAGCAGTACTTC. It specifies CASSTRRPGEQYF.